Sequencing of this T cell receptor (beta chain) was carried out in a study of blood T cell repertoires in COVID-19. The CDR3 runs to 15 residues. V shed 4 bases and J shed 0 bases, with 13 bases lying between them. Germline loops: CDR1 SGDLS, CDR2 YYNGEE. This clone was detected many times. The data were produced by immunoSEQ multiplex PCR, yet TCRdb's version contains in-frame clones alone and is incomplete. This sample yields 100,000 to 130,000 clones, of which less than 75% are seen a single time; less than 2% belongs to the top ten. This sequence joins TRBV9 and TRBJ1-1; D perhaps matches TRBD1 (6 bases). Sequenced sample: peripheral blood. This clonotype was obtained from a woman aged 40 to 50 with acute or convalescent COVID-19. The CDR3 DNA follows: TGTGCCAGCAGCCCTACGGGACAAGTGAACACTGAAGCTTTCTTT. As protein: CASSPTGQVNTEAFF.